Listed below are T cell receptor beta chains from one sample, sequenced in a study of human thymus T cells. TCRdb's copy holds only in-frame clones and misses some; the assay was immunoSEQ multiplex PCR. The data show tens of thousands of clones, about 93% seen once. Material for sequencing was blood. These receptors all stem from a boy under three years old with a congenital heart defect but otherwise immunologically healthy. Each CDR3 is given with its conserved first and last residue. Fields, in order: V gene, J gene, clone size, CDR3 protein. Some rows mark clone size as missing; the rest say once, few, many or name a class of expanded clone.

V gene: TRBV4-1
J gene: TRBJ1-5
clone size: once
CDR3 protein: CASSLSQGAKDQPQHF

V gene: TRBV10-1
J gene: TRBJ2-1
clone size: NA
CDR3 protein: CASSEFRTSEAYNEQFF

V gene: TRBV4-2
J gene: TRBJ2-1
clone size: NA
CDR3 protein: CASSQDYGRGPYNEQFF

V gene: TRBV6-1
J gene: TRBJ1-2
clone size: NA
CDR3 protein: CASVTGGDGYTF

V gene: TRBV4-2
J gene: TRBJ2-7
clone size: NA
CDR3 protein: CASSQGPYEQYF

V gene: TRBV21-1
J gene: TRBJ1-4
clone size: NA
CDR3 protein: CASSTSATNEKLFF

V gene: TRBV5-1
J gene: TRBJ1-2
clone size: NA
CDR3 protein: CASSLGGTNYGYTF

V gene: TRBV4-3
J gene: TRBJ2-7
clone size: NA
CDR3 protein: CASSPRGGPYEQYF

V gene: TRBV7-2
J gene: TRBJ2-7
clone size: NA
CDR3 protein: CASSLVGLATYEQYF

V gene: TRBV4-2
J gene: TRBJ2-7
clone size: NA
CDR3 protein: CASSQDPRHEQYF

V gene: TRBV6-5
J gene: TRBJ1-6
clone size: NA
CDR3 protein: CASSYSYNSPLHF

V gene: TRBV11-3
J gene: TRBJ2-2
clone size: NA
CDR3 protein: CASSSVGATPNTGELFF

V gene: TRBV10-1
J gene: TRBJ2-2
clone size: few
CDR3 protein: CASSEGRGLTGELFF

V gene: TRBV10-3
J gene: TRBJ1-3
clone size: NA
CDR3 protein: CAISERAGTFSGNTIYF